The 20 T cell receptor beta chains in this list originate from one sample, sequenced in a study of T cells after yellow fever vaccination (dated by TCRdb to between 2018 and 2021). The library was obtained by 5' RACE. The run used an Illumina NovaSeq 6000. TCRdb cleaned the public reads at Q25 with fastp, built clones with MiXCR and kept in-frame beta chains. Each CDR3 protein gets just one entry, which takes the most common genes and DNA from the rows behind it. The sample table lists about 120,000 distinct CDR3 sequences, around 15% of them with a count of one. Roughly two fifths of the sample is held by the ten biggest clonotypes. The treatment or condition label here, explained by the study, means: live attenuated yellow fever vaccine strain. The sequences come from CD8+ T cells sorted from PBMCs, collected 5 days after the yellow fever booster vaccination. The receptor source for this set is a man younger than 35 who received the YFV17D yellow fever vaccine.

This clonotype was seen only a few times. The chain combines TRBV6-5 with TRBJ2-1; TRBD1 agrees at 7 bases. Trimming cost V 7 bases and J 6 bases; bases outside gene matches: 6. The CDR3 contains 13 residues. Looked up from germline, CDR1 is MNHEY and CDR2 is SVGAGI. CDR3 region: CASKTGWGNEQFF. The CDR3 bases are TGTGCCAGCAAGACAGGGTGGGGCAATGAGCAGTTCTTC.

This sequence joins TRBV2 and TRBJ2-1; 14 bases map to TRBD2. Germline CDR1 is SNHLY and CDR2 is FYNNEI. J was trimmed by 0 bases and V by 8 bases; bases with no gene match: 9. This CDR3 has 18 residues. CDR3 sequence: CASEGLAGGPSSYNEQFF. CDR3 DNA sequence: TGTGCCAGCGAAGGACTAGCGGGGGGACCTAGCTCCTACAATGAGCAGTTCTTC.

The chain has TRBV7-3 and TRBJ2-1; 10 bases are a match to TRBD2. This CDR3 comprises 15 residues. Germline V lookup: CDR1 SGHTA, CDR2 FQGTGA. With 0 bases clipped from V and 8 bases from J, the junction kept 4 bases outside the gene matches. The CDR3 bases are TGTGCCAGCAGCTTAACTAGCGGGGGGAGTTATGAGCAGTTCTTC. This gives the protein CASSLTSGGSYEQFF.

The chain joins TRBV4-1 to TRBJ1-3; D unresolved. V was pared by 2 bases and J by 0 bases, with 8 bases between. CDR3 length: 15 residues. Germline V lookup: CDR1 MGHRA, CDR2 YSYEKL. The CDR3 sequence: CASSQPDRSGNTIYF. Written as DNA, the CDR3 is TGCGCCAGCAGCCAACCTGACCGCTCTGGAAACACCATATATTTT.

This clonotype was detected only a few times. The chain combines TRBV5-5 with TRBJ2-2; unclear D gene. Trimming pared 2 bases from V and 7 bases from J, leaving 12 bases between. This CDR3 spans 14 amino acids. Germline V lookup: CDR1 SGHKS, CDR2 YYEKEE (reference sequence). The CDR3 DNA sequence: TGTGCCAGCAGCTTCCCCCAGGCTAACGGGGAGCTGTTTTTT. Translation gives CASSFPQANGELFF.

This chain connects TRBV20-1 to TRBJ1-1; no definite D call. The CDR3 is made up of 11 amino acids. Trimming cost V 3 bases and J 5 bases, with 7 bases left between them. CDR1 and CDR2 from the germline V gene are DFQATT and SNEGSKA (reference sequence). CDR3 sequence reads: CSASLVTEAFF. CDR3 nucleotides: TGCAGTGCTAGTCTGGTAACTGAAGCTTTCTTT.

The sample holds many counts of this clonotype. This chain joins TRBV7-3 and TRBJ2-3; weak D call: TRBD1 (7 bases). The CDR3 covers 13 residues. V was pared by 5 bases and J by 4 bases, with 10 bases between. Germline V CDR1 and CDR2: SGHTA, FQGTGA. CDR3 amino acids: CASSQGGPDTQYF. The CDR3 DNA sequence: TGTGCCAGCAGCCAGGGGGGCCCAGATACGCAGTATTTT. Supplemented by reference TRBV7-3 and TRBJ2-3, the full variable domain reads GAGVSQTPSNKVTEKGKYVELRCDPISGHTALYWYRQSLGQGPEFLIYFQGTGAADDSGLPNDRFFAVRPEGSVSTLKIQRTERGDSAVYLCASSQGGPDTQYFGPGTRLTVL.

This clonotype was detected only a few times. V usage is TRBV27 and J usage is TRBJ2-7; the match to TRBD1 covers 7 bases. The CDR3 is made up of 14 amino acids. CDR1 is MNHEY, CDR2 SMNVEV, per germline (reference sequence). V lost 8 bases and J lost 3; bases outside the gene matches: 10. Here the CDR3 reads CASRATGQHYEQYV. As DNA, the CDR3 is TGTGCCAGCCGCGCTACGGGACAGCACTACGAGCAGTACGTC.

This clonotype has a count of ten or more. This rearrangement joins TRBV4-3 to TRBJ1-5; 10 positions match TRBD1. Germline V gives CDR1 LGHNA, CDR2 YSLEER. The trim removed 0 bases at V and 7 bases at J, leaving 3 bases unmatched. CDR3 size: 15 residues. The CDR3, as DNA: TGCGCCAGCAGCCAAGACTGGACAGGGGGGCAGCCCCAGCATTTT. It yields the protein CASSQDWTGGQPQHF.

V is TRBV12-3 or TRBV12-4 and J is TRBJ1-1; D uncertain. V shed 3 bases and J shed 4 bases, with 9 bases lying between them. This CDR3 has 13 residues. CDR3: CASSFGVATEAFF. The CDR3 nucleotides are TGTGCCAGCAGTTTCGGGGTAGCCACTGAAGCTTTCTTT.

The V and J genes are TRBV7-6 and TRBJ2-7; D ambiguous. Germline assignment: CDR1 SGHVS and CDR2 FNYEAQ. This CDR3 contains 15 residues. Trimming took off 2 bases at V and 3 bases at J, with 14 bases between the two ends. CDR3 nucleotides: TGTGCCAGCAGCTTAAAGGCGGTCTCGATCTACGAGCAGTACTTC. It encodes CASSLKAVSIYEQYF.

V usage is TRBV19 and J usage is TRBJ2-1; TRBD2 aligns across 8 bases. This CDR3 is built from 16 residues. Per germline, CDR1 LNHDA and CDR2 SQIVND (reference sequence). Trimming at V came to 8 bases and at J to 2 bases, leaving 11 bases not matched to a gene. CDR3 sequence reads: CASQTLAGTPYNEQFF. In DNA form, the CDR3 reads TGTGCCAGTCAGACCTTAGCGGGGACCCCCTACAATGAGCAGTTCTTC.

The chain links TRBV19 to TRBJ2-1, with no clear D. Trimming removed 7 bases at V and 4 bases at J, with 11 bases between. The germline gives CDR1 LNHDA, CDR2 SQIVND (reference sequence). This CDR3 is 13 amino acids long. The CDR3 reads CASTSWAYNEQFF. As DNA, the CDR3 is TGTGCCAGTACCTCCTGGGCATACAATGAGCAGTTCTTC.

This clonotype was counted only a few times. The gene calls are TRBV21-1 and TRBJ2-2; no check of the table's D call, TRBD1, against the DNA was made. TRBV21-1 is an annotated pseudogene. The CDR3 covers 18 residues. The DNA of the CDR3 is TGTGCCAGCAGCAACCAAAGGGGTAGGCTATCGAACACCGGGGAGCTGTTTTTT. Its protein is CASSNQRGRLSNTGELFF.

V usage is TRBV6-5 and J usage is TRBJ2-7; no clear D gene. CDR1 MNHEY and CDR2 SVGAGI come from the germline V gene. Trimming pared 2 bases from V and 2 bases from J, leaving 4 bases between. There are 12 residues in the CDR3. Written as DNA, the CDR3 is TGTGCCAGCAGTTACCCCCCCTACGAGCAGTACTTC. Residues: CASSYPPYEQYF.

This clonotype has a handful of counts. V usage is TRBV12-5 and J usage is TRBJ2-7; D is possibly TRBD1 (5 bases). Germline V gene sequence: CDR1 LGHNT, CDR2 FRNRAP. V was shortened by 1 base and J by 9 bases, with 16 bases between the two germline ends. CDR3 length: 14 amino acids. CDR3 DNA: TGTGCTAGTGGTTTGGGACAGAACGAATTCGGGCAGTACTTC. Its protein product is CASGLGQNEFGQYF.

The chain has TRBV12-3 or TRBV12-4 and TRBJ1-1, with D uncertain. With 6 bases removed from V and 4 bases from J, the gap between germline ends came to 6 bases. The CDR3 extends over 11 amino acids. CDR3 nucleotide sequence: TGTGCCAGCAGCGAGGTCACTGAAGCTTTCTTT. Residues: CASSEVTEAFF.

This clonotype has just a few counts. The chain joins TRBV11-2 to TRBJ1-1; 12 positions match TRBD1. The CDR3 spans 16 residues. The V gene end was trimmed by 5 bases and the J gene end by 4 bases; junction bases not matched to a gene: 8. Germline assignment: CDR1 SGHAT and CDR2 FQNNGV. In DNA form, the CDR3 reads TGTGCCAGCAGCCTAGGGACAGGGGGCCTAGTCACTGAAGCTTTCTTT. This sequence encodes CASSLGTGGLVTEAFF.

This clonotype came up a few times. This chain uses TRBV4-2 with TRBJ1-1; maybe TRBD1 (5 bases). CDR1 and CDR2 (germline): LGHNA, YNFKEQ. CDR3 length equals 13 residues. Trimming shortened V by 3 bases and J by 5 bases, and 10 bases separated the two germline ends. As DNA, the CDR3 is TGTGCCAGCAGCCACCAGGGCAGGACTGAAGCTTTCTTT. As protein: CASSHQGRTEAFF.

V gene TRBV7-9 combines with J gene TRBJ2-3; 8 nucleotides align to TRBD2. Germline V gives CDR1 SEHNR, CDR2 FQNEAQ (reference sequence). With 5 bases clipped from V and 6 bases from J, the junction kept 4 bases outside the gene matches. This CDR3 spans 13 amino acids. CDR3 region: CASSGTSQDTQYF. The DNA of the CDR3 is TGTGCCAGCAGCGGGACTAGTCAGGATACGCAGTATTTT.